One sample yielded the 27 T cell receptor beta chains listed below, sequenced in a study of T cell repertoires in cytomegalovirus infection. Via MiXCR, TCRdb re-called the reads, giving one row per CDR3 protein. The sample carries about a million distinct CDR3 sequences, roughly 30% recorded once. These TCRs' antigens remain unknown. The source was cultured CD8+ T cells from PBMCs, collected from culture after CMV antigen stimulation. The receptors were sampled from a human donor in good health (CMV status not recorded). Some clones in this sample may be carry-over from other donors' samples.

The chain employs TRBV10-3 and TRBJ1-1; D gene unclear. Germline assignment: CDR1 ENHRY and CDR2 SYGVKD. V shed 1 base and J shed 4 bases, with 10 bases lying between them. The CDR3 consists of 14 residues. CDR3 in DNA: TGTGCCATCAGTGAGTTTAGGGAGGTCACTGAAGCTTTCTTT. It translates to CAISEFREVTEAFF.

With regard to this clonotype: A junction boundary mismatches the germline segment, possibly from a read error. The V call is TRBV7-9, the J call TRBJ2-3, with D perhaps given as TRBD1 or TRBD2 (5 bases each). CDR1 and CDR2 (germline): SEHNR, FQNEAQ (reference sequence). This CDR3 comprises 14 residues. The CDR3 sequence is CARSFVGATDTQYF. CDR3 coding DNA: TGTGCCAGGAGCTTCGTCGGGGCCACAGATACGCAGTATTTT.

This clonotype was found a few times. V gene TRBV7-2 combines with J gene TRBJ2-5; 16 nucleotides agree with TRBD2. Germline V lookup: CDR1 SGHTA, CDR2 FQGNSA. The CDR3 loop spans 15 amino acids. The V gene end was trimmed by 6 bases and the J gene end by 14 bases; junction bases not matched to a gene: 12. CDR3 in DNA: TGTGCCAGCAGTCGATTGGGGACTAGCGGGGGGGCTAGTTACTTC. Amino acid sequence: CASSRLGTSGGASYF.

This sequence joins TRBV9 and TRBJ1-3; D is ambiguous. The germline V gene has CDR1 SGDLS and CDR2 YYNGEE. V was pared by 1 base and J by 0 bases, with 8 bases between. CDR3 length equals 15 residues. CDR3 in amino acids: CASSVWSSSGNTIYF. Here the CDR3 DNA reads TGTGCCAGCAGCGTATGGAGTAGCTCTGGAAACACCATATATTTT.

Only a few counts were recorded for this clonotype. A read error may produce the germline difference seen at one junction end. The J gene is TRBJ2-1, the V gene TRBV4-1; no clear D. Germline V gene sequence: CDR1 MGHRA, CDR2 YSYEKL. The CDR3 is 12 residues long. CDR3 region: CASSHSSNEQFF. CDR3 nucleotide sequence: TGCGCCAGCAGCCATTCCTCCAATGAGCAGTTCTTC.

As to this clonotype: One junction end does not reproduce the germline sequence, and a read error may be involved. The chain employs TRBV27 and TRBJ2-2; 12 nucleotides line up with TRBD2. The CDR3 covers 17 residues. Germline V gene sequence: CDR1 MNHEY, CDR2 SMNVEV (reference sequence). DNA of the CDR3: TGTGTCAGCAGTTACGGCCGACTAGCGGGGGCGGGCGGGGAGCTGTTTTTT. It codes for CVSSYGRLAGAGGELFF.

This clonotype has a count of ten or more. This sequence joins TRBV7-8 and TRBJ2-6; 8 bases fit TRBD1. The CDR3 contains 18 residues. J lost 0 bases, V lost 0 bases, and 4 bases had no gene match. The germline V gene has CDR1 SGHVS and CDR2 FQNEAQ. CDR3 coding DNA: TGTGCCAGCAGCTTAGCGACAGGGGAGAGCTCTGGGGCCAACGTCCTGACTTTC. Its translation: CASSLATGESSGANVLTF.

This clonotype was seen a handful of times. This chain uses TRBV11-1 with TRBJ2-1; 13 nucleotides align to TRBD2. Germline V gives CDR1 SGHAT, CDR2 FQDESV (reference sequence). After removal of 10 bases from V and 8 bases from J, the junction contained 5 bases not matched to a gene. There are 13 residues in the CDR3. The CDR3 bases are TGTGCCATCTCACTAGCGGGGGGGTATGAGCAGTTCTTC. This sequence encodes CAISLAGGYEQFF. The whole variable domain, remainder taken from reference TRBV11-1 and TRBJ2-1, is EAEVAQSPRYKITEKSQAVAFWCDPISGHATLYWYRQILGQGPELLVQFQDESVVDDSQLPKDRFSAERLKGVDSTLKIQPAELGDSAMYLCAISLAGGYEQFFGPGTRLTVL.

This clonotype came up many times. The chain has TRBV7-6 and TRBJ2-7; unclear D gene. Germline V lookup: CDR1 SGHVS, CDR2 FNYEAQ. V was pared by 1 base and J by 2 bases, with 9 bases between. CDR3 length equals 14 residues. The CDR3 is CASSLEQPPYEQYV. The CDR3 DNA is TGTGCCAGCAGCTTAGAACAGCCACCCTACGAGCAGTACGTC.

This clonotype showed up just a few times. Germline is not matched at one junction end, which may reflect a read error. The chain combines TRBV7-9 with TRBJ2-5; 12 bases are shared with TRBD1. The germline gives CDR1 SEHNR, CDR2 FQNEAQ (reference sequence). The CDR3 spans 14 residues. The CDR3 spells CASSLIRPGQGAFF. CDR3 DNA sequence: TGTGCCAGCAGCTTAATTAGACCGGGACAGGGGGCCTTCTTC. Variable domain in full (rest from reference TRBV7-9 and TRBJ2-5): DTGVSQNPRHKITKRGQNVTFRCDPISEHNRLYWYRQTLGQGPEFLTYFQNEAQLEKSRLLSDRFSAERPKGSFSTLEIQRTEQGDSAMYLCASSLIRPGQGAFFGPGTRLLVL.

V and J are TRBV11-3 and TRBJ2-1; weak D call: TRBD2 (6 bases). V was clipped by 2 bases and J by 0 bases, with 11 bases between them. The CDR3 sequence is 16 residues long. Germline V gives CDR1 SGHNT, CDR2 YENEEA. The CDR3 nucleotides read TGTGCCAGCAGCTTAATGGCGGGGAGCTCCTACAATGAGCAGTTCTTC. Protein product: CASSLMAGSSYNEQFF.

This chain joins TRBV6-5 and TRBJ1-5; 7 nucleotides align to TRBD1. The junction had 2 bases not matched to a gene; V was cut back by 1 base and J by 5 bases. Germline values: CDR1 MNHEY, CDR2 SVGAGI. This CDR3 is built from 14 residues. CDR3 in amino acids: CASSYFGQDQPQHF. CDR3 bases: TGTGCCAGCAGTTACTTCGGACAGGATCAGCCCCAGCATTTT.

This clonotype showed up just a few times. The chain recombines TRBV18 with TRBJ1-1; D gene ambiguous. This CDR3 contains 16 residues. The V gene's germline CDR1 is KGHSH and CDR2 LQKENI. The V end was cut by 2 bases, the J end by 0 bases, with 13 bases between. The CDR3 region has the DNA TGTGCCAGCTCACCATTGAAGGTGGGTATGAACACTGAAGCTTTCTTT. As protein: CASSPLKVGMNTEAFF.

As DNA, the CDR3 is TGTGCCAGCAGCATCCTCCGAGGGACGAACTATGGCTACACCTTC. It encodes CASSILRGTNYGYTF. The rearrangement uses TRBV28 and TRBJ1-2, with D perhaps TRBD1 (5 bases). V dropped 6 bases and J dropped 2 bases, with 16 bases sitting between them. The CDR3 is 15 amino acids. The germline V gene has CDR1 MDHEN and CDR2 SYDVKM.

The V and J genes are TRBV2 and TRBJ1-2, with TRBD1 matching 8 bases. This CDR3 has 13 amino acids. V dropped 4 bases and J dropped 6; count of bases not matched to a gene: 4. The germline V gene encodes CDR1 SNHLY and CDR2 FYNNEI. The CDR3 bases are TGTGCCAGCAGTGCGGAGACAGGGGATGGCTACACCTTC. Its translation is CASSAETGDGYTF.

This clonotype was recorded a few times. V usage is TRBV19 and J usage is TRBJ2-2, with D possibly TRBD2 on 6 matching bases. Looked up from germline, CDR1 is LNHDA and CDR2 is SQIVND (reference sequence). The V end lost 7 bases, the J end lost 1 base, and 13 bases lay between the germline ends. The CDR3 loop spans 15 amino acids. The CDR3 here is CASNGGVRNTGELFF. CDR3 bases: TGTGCCAGTAACGGGGGAGTGCGGAACACCGGGGAGCTGTTTTTT. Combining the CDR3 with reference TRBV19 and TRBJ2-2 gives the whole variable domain DGGITQSPKYLFRKEGQNVTLSCEQNLNHDAMYWYRQDPGQGLRLIYYSQIVNDFQKGDIAEGYSVSREKKESFPLTVTSAQKNPTAFYLCASNGGVRNTGELFFGEGSRLTVL.

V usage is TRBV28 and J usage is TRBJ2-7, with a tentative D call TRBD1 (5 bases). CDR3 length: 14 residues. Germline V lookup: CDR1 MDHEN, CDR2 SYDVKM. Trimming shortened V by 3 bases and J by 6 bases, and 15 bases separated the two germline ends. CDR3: CASSFGQGAFEQYV. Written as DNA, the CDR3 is TGTGCCAGCAGTTTCGGTCAGGGCGCCTTCGAGCAGTACGTC.

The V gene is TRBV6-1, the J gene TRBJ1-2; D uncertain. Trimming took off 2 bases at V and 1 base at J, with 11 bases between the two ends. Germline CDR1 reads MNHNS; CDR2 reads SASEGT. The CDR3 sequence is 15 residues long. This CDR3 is CASSEWVADNYGYTF. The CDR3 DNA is TGTGCCAGCAGTGAATGGGTAGCCGATAACTATGGCTACACCTTC.

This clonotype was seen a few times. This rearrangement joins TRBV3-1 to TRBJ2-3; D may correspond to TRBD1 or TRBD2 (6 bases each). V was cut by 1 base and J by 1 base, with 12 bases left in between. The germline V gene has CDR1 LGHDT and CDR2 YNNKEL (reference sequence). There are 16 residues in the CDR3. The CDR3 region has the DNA TGTGCCAGCAGCCAAGGTCTGAGGGGGGGCACAGATACGCAGTATTTT. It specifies CASSQGLRGGTDTQYF.

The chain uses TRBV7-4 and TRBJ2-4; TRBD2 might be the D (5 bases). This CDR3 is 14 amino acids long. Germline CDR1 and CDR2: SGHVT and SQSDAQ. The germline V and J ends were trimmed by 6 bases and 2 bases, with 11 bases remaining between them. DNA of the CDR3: TGTGCCAGCAGGAAGGACTCGACCAAAAACATTCAGTACTTC. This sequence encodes CASRKDSTKNIQYF.

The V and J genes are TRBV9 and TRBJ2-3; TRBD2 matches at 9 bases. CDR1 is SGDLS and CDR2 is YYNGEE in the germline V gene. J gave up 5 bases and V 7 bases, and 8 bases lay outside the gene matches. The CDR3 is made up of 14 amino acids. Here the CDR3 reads CASGAGGIGDTQYF. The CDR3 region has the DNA TGTGCCAGCGGTGCGGGGGGGATTGGAGATACGCAGTATTTT.

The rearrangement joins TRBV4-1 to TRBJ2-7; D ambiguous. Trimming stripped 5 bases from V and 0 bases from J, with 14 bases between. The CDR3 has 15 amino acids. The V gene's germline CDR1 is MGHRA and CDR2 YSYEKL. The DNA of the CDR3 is TGCGCCAGCAGCTCCCGATGGCCTAGCTCCTACGAGCAGTACGTC. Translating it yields CASSSRWPSSYEQYV.

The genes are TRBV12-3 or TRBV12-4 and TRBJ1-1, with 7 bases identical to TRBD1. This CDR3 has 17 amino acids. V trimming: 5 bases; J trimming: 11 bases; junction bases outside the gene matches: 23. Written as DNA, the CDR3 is TGTGCCAGCAGTGCCGGGACAGTCAGTTTAGGGGCCGGTGGGGCTTTCTTT. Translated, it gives CASSAGTVSLGAGGAFF.

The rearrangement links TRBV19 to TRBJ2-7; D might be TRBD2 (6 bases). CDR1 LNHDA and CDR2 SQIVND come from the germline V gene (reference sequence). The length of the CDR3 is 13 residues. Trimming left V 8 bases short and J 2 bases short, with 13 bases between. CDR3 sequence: CASRFGGAYEQYF. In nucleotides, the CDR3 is TGTGCCAGTCGTTTCGGGGGAGCCTACGAGCAGTACTTC.

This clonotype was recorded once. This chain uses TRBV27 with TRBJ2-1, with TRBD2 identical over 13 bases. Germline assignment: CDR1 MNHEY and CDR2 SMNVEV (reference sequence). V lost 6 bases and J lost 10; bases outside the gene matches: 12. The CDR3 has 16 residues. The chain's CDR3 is CASSRTTRTSGGEQFF. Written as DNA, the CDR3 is TGTGCCAGCAGCCGAACCACCCGGACTAGCGGGGGAGAGCAGTTCTTC.

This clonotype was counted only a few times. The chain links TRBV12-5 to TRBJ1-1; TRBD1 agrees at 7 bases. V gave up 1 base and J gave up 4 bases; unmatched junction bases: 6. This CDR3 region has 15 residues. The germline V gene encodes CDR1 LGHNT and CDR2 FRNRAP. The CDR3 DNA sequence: TGTGCTAGTGGTTTGGGCCTCCCAGGGGGCACTGAAGCTTTCTTT. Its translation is CASGLGLPGGTEAFF.

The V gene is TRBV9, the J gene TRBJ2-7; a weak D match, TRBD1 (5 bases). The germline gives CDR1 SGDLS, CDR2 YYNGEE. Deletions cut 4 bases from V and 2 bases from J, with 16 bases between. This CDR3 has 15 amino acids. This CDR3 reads CASSPQRTPAYEQYF. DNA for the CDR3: TGTGCCAGCAGCCCCCAAAGGACACCGGCCTACGAGCAGTACTTC.